The clone carrying this TCR beta chain was picked up one time. The antigen remains unidentified. Nashville, Tennessee was home to all donors, who were Caucasian adults. CD4+ cell separation produced CD45RA+ naive and CD45RA-negative memory subsets. Assay used: immunoSEQ multiplex PCR; TCRdb lists only in-frame clones, some missing. The profile shows 640,000 or so clones, approximately 75% of them singletons. Between the trimmed V and J ends, which lost 2 bases and 7 bases, there was a span of 17 bases. The V gene's germline CDR1 is ENHRY and CDR2 SYGVKD. This CDR3 region has 16 residues. The sample originates from a study of shared clonotypes between healthy human individuals. Study-wide results and limits: Naive subsets generally had larger estimated richness than memory subsets.

The chain couples TRBV10-3 to TRBJ2-2; D uncertain. Sequencing was carried out using memory CD4+ T cells sorted from blood. As for subset: CD45RA-negative fraction. This receptor was taken from a woman under 40 in good health. CDR3 bases: TGTGCCATCAGTGAGACCGGGCCCATCCTAAGCGGGGAGCTGTTTTTT. Translating gives CAISETGPILSGELFF.